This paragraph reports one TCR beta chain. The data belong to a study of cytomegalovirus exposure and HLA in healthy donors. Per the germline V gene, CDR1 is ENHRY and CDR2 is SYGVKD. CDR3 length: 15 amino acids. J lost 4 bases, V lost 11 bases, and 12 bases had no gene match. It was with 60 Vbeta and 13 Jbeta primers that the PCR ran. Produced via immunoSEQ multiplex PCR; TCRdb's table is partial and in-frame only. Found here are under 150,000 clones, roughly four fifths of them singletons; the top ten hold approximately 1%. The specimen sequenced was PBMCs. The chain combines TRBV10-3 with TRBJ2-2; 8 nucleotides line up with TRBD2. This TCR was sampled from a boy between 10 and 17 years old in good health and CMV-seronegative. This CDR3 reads CALRGGLGGTGELFF. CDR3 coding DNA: TGTGCCCTCCGGGGGGGACTAGGGGGCACCGGGGAGCTGTTTTTT.